This entry is about one T cell receptor beta chain. The data belong to a study of blood T cell repertoires in COVID-19. In the study overall: From T cells, B-cell-depleted T cells, or PBMCs came the material, which was cDNA or gDNA.

As handled by the study authors: Estimation of nucleated cell counts was performed using reference gene primer amplification. Measured with immunoSEQ multiplex PCR; TCRdb has only the in-frame clones, and not every one. V, J and clone size were drawn from that table, and D and trimming were deduced from the DNA. The sample records 110,000 or so clones, roughly 83% being singletons. Trimming at V came to 1 base and at J to 7 bases, leaving 3 bases not matched to a gene. This CDR3 contains 14 residues. CDR1 and CDR2 from the germline V gene are LGHDT and YNNKEL (reference sequence). The specimen was peripheral blood. This TCR was sampled from a woman between 55 and 75 years old with acute or convalescent COVID-19. This sequence joins TRBV3-1 (or the pseudogene TRBV3-2) and TRBJ2-2; the match to TRBD2 covers 7 bases. CDR3 protein: CASSQGTSFGELFF. DNA of the CDR3: TGTGCCAGCAGCCAAGGGACTAGTTTCGGGGAGCTGTTTTTT.